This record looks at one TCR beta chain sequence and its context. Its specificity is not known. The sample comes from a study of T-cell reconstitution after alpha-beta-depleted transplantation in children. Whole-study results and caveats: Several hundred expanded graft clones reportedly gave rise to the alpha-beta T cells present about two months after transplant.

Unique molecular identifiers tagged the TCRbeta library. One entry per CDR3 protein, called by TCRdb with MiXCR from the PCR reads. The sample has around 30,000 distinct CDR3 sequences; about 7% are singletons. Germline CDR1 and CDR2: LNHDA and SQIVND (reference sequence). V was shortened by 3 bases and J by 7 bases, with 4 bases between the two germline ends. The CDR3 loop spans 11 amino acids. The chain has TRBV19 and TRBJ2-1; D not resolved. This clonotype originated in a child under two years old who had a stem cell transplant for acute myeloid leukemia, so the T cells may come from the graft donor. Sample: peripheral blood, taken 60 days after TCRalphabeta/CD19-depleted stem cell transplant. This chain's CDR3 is CASSMGNEQFF. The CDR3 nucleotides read TGTGCCAGTAGTATGGGGAATGAGCAGTTCTTC.